This T cell receptor beta chain was identified during a study of brain metastases from non-small cell lung cancer. Findings and limits, study-wide: Brain metastases shared most TCR repertoire with primaries, with sparse T cells. In 60% to 70% of brain metastases, T-cell clones were expanded compared with matched primary tumors. Compared with primary tumors, brain metastases showed less T-cell infiltration.

Using immunoSEQ multiplex PCR, the repertoire was profiled, and TCRdb retains in-frame clones only, with some absent. The table records about 4,300 clones, roughly 80% of them present only once. Regarding this clone: What it binds is not known.

CDR3 size: 14 residues. From germline, CDR1 is LGHNA and CDR2 YSLEER. V shed 0 bases and J shed 10 bases, with 10 bases lying between them. The source is a donor at least 40 years old with non-small cell lung cancer. The chain is built from TRBV4-3 and TRBJ1-6; a weak D match, TRBD1 (5 bases). The specimen was primary lung tumor tissue. CDR3 nucleotides: TGCGCCAGCAGCCAAGACAGGGAGGAGTCACCCCTCCACTTT. Translation gives CASSQDREESPLHF.